This T cell receptor beta chain is drawn from a study of early T cells in non-severe SARS-CoV-2 infection. Regarding the study as a whole: The study's VDJdb matching favored anti-spike CD8 responses and missed private and CD4 specificities.

TCRdb called the 5' RACE reads again in MiXCR, with one record for every CDR3 protein. The table includes roughly 120,000 distinct CDR3 sequences, about 15% detected once. This clonotype has ten or more counts. Antigen unknown. Germline values: CDR1 PRHDT, CDR2 FYEKMQ (reference sequence). With V trimmed by 4 bases and J by 7 bases, 10 bases remained unmatched. This CDR3 region has 16 residues. V gene TRBV13 combines with J gene TRBJ1-3; 10 bases match TRBD1. This TCR was recovered from an adult who was a healthcare worker with PCR-confirmed SARS-CoV-2 infection or an uninfected control (not recorded which). Material: whole blood. The CDR3 sequence: CASSSRGPDRGNTIYF. In DNA form, the CDR3 reads TGTGCCAGCAGCTCACGGGGGCCGGACAGGGGGAACACCATATATTTT.